This TCR beta chain was retrieved from a study of PD-L1 blockade in urothelial cancer. The overall study: Each patient had 0 to 3 earlier chemotherapy regimens. Analysis of the blood was performed 3 weeks (second dose) and 6 weeks after treatment start.

Each patient gave between 1 and 8 samples, pretreatment and on-treatment. The assay was immunoSEQ multiplex PCR, and TCRdb's table has in-frame clones only and misses some. The data hold some 47,000 clones, with around 80% observed a single time. This CDR3 contains 15 residues. Germline V CDR1 and CDR2: MNHEY, SVGAGI. Trimming removed 0 bases from V and 6 bases from J; junction bases left unmatched: 6. The clonotype was recovered from a man in his 70s with urothelial cancer. V usage is TRBV6-5 and J usage is TRBJ2-7; 9 bases are shared with TRBD1. Sequences were derived from PBMCs, sampled around atezolizumab (anti-PD-L1) treatment. CDR3 coding DNA: TGTGCCAGCAGTTACTCGCCGGACAGGGGTGGCGAGCAGTACTTC. Amino acid sequence: CASSYSPDRGGEQYF.